Listed below are T cell receptor beta chains from one sample, sequenced in a study of CD8 T cells in ankylosing spondylitis. TCRdb ran MiXCR on the 5' RACE reads and lists one entry per CDR3 protein. The sample consists of roughly 370,000 distinct CDR3 sequences, under 25% of them appearing once. The sequenced material came from blood, either unsorted or a sorted T cell fraction (not recorded which). These TCRs come from a male donor with ankylosing spondylitis. Each CDR3 is given with its conserved first and last residue. A D gene is named only where the DNA matches it firmly. Clone size, where shown, is once, few, many, or a class for clones that have expanded.

CDR3 protein	CDR3 DNA	J gene	clone size	V gene	D gene
CASSLVYVLAGGPDEQYF	TGCGCCAGCAGCTTGGTTTACGTACTAGCGGGAGGGCCCGACGAGCAGTACTTC	TRBJ2-7	-	TRBV5-1	TRBD2
CASSTLAGVNEKLFF	TGCGCCAGCAGCACCCTAGCAGGGGTTAATGAAAAACTGTTTTTT	TRBJ1-4	-	TRBV4-1	-
CSVTQGAGNQPQHF	TGCAGCGTTACACAGGGGGCGGGCAATCAGCCCCAGCATTTT	TRBJ1-5	-	TRBV29-1	TRBD1
CASSNGASDTGELFF	TGTGCCAGCAGCAACGGTGCTAGTGACACCGGGGAGCTGTTTTTT	TRBJ2-2	few	TRBV6-1	-
CASSTFRDTGELFF	TGTGCCAGTAGTACCTTTAGGGACACCGGGGAGCTGTTTTTT	TRBJ2-2	-	TRBV19	-
CASSFDRGLGETQYF	TGTGCCAGCAGCTTCGACAGGGGGCTGGGGGAGACCCAGTACTTC	TRBJ2-5	-	TRBV7-2	TRBD1
CSARMDSFSNQPQHF	TGCAGTGCTAGGATGGACAGTTTTAGCAATCAGCCCCAGCATTTT	TRBJ1-5	-	TRBV20-1	-
CSVEASLAGGIYEQYF	TGCAGCGTTGAAGCATCACTAGCGGGAGGGATCTACGAGCAGTACTTC	TRBJ2-7	-	TRBV29-1	TRBD2
CASSRDRWFEAFF	TGTGCCAGCAGCCGTGACAGGTGGTTTGAAGCTTTCTTT	TRBJ1-1	-	TRBV7-2	-
CASSSGGGPNEQFF	TGCGCCAGCAGCTCGGGGGGAGGGCCTAATGAGCAGTTCTTC	TRBJ2-1	few	TRBV5-1	TRBD2
CASTPRGGLGYEQYF	TGTGCCAGCACCCCACGGGGAGGGCTGGGATACGAGCAGTACTTC	TRBJ2-7	-	TRBV6-1	TRBD2
CASSFSRGEQYF	TGTGCCAGCAGCTTTTCTAGGGGCGAGCAGTACTTC	TRBJ2-7	many	TRBV7-9	-
CASSLSYGSNQPQHF	TGTGCCAGCAGTTTATCCTACGGTAGCAATCAGCCCCAGCATTTT	TRBJ1-5	few	TRBV12-3/TRBV12-4	-